The clone carrying this TCR beta chain has just one count. What it recognizes is unknown. Terminally differentiated effector memory CD45RA+ cells were excluded from the naive CD8 cells, which were CD45RO-negative and positively selected for CCR7. The CDR3 contains 16 residues. Between the trimmed V and J ends, which lost 7 bases and 0 bases, there was a span of 16 bases. The germline V gene has CDR1 SNHLY and CDR2 FYNNEI. This entry comes from a study of shared clonotypes between healthy human individuals. About the study: CD4 naive cells filled three plates per donor, CD4 memory three, CD8 naive two and CD8 memory one.

Regarding the study as a whole: Naive subsets generally had larger estimated richness than memory subsets.

TCRdb keeps only in-frame clones here, not all; method: immunoSEQ multiplex PCR. This repertoire shows about 2.1 million clones, about 94% found once; its top ten account for 1.5% to 2%. The V call is TRBV2, the J call TRBJ1-5, with a possible D match to TRBD1 (5 bases). This sequence originates from a man between 18 and 35 years old in good health. Some clones in this sample may be carry-over from other donors' samples. The sample taken for sequencing was naive CD8+ T cells from PBMCs. CDR3 DNA sequence: TGTGCCAGCACGGAGGGACCGGGTTATAGCAATCAGCCCCAGCATTTT. Translation gives CASTEGPGYSNQPQHF.